This T cell receptor (beta chain) derives from a study of T cell clonality in common variable immunodeficiency. Findings of the study overall: Reportedly, TCR beta sequences from common variable immunodeficiency showed fewer deletions and N-nucleotide insertions.

In germline, CDR1 is LNHDA, CDR2 SQIVND (reference sequence). This CDR3 has 16 residues. V gave up 4 bases and J gave up 4 bases, with 20 bases separating them. This clone was detected ten times or more. Its antigen remains unknown. The read terminates 3 residues before the CDR3 end, so the remaining end is supplied by the germline J gene. Assay used: immunoSEQ multiplex PCR; TCRdb lists only in-frame clones, some missing. This repertoire holds tens of thousands of clones, and none appear only once. The receptor's source is a person aged 18 to 75 in good health. Input material: peripheral blood mononuclear cells. The chain has TRBV19 and TRBJ2-7, with D possibly matching TRBD1 (6 bases). CDR3 bases read: TGTGCCAGTAGTAGTCGAGGGGGTGCAGGGCTATACGAG. Its translation is CASSSRGGAGLYE. In full, the CDR3 reads CASSSRGGAGLYEQYF.